This T cell receptor beta chain was recorded in a study of blood T cells in healthy people across ages. The second PCR ran about 7 to 12 cycles with a sample-barcoded 5' primer and J-beta primers. A 12-random-nucleotide template-switch adaptor tagged each cDNA molecule. Every individual sample yielded 2.5 million or more paired-end reads (each containing CDR3). MiXCR was run by TCRdb on the 5' RACE reads, yielding one entry per CDR3 protein. The profile shows some 1.8 million distinct CDR3 sequences, approximately 40% of them singletons. The people who gave samples were healthy Caucasians from Russia, aged roughly 6 to 90. Total RNA amounts of at least 5.5 micrograms were extracted per sample. The receptor was isolated from a human donor in good health. Source material: blood.

CDR3 DNA: TGTGCCAGCAGCTTAGAGTCCCTGACTTTCCGGGGGAACACCATATATTTT. Its protein is CASSLESLTFRGNTIYF. The V call is TRBV7-9, the J call TRBJ1-3, with D possibly being TRBD1 (5 bases). The germline gives CDR1 SEHNR, CDR2 FQNEAQ (reference sequence). This CDR3 has 17 amino acids. Trimming shortened V by 1 base and J by 7 bases, and 20 bases separated the two germline ends.